A selection of T cell receptor beta chains follows, all from one sample in a study of T cells in Graves' hyperthyroidism and ophthalmopathy. TCRdb redid the calling of the multiplex PCR reads with MiXCR, one entry per CDR3 protein. Counted here are around 350,000 distinct CDR3 sequences, about 12% occurring once; the ten biggest clones make up 9.2%. Source material: blood. These receptors were obtained from a woman between 18 and 29 years old with Graves' hyperthyroidism. Both conserved end residues are part of each CDR3. D genes are given only for firm matches. Some rows have no size entry. The others give once, few or many, or a class for an expanded clone.

D	size	V	J	DNA	CDR3
TRBD1	-	TRBV28	TRBJ1-4	TGTGCCAGCAGTCCTGTCCCGGGACAGGGACCTAATGAAAAACTGTTTTTT	CASSPVPGQGPNEKLFF
TRBD2	many	TRBV6-1	TRBJ2-1	TGTGCCAGCAGTGGGAGCGGGGGGAGCTACAATGAGCAGTTCTTC	CASSGSGGSYNEQFF
TRBD2	many	TRBV12-5	TRBJ2-1	TGTGCTAGTGGTTTGGCACTAGCGGGAAACCGAGTTGAGCAGTTCTTC	CASGLALAGNRVEQFF
-	many	TRBV10-3	TRBJ2-3	TGTGCCATTGCCCCGTGGCAGGGCACAGATACGCAGTATTTT	CAIAPWQGTDTQYF
-	many	TRBV11-2	TRBJ1-1	TGTGCCAGCAGCTTAGGGAGGATTGGTGAAGCTTTCTTT	CASSLGRIGEAFF
TRBD2	few	TRBV15	TRBJ2-7	TGTGCCACCAGTTCGGTCGGGGGGGCCTACGAGCAGTACTTC	CATSSVGGAYEQYF
TRBD1	many	TRBV6-1	TRBJ2-1	TGTGCCAGCAGTGCTCAACAGGGGGCAGATGAGCAGTTCTTC	CASSAQQGADEQFF
-	few	TRBV10-3	TRBJ1-1	TGTGCCATCAGGGGTCGAGGGGAGAACACTGAAGCTTTCTTT	CAIRGRGENTEAFF
TRBD2	few	TRBV6-1	TRBJ2-3	TGTGCCAGCCGGACTAGCGTCACAGATACGCAGTATTTT	CASRTSVTDTQYF
TRBD1	-	TRBV28	TRBJ2-2	TGTGCCAGCACAGGGACAGGGGGCACCGGGGAGCTGTTTTTT	CASTGTGGTGELFF
-	few	TRBV30	TRBJ2-5	TGTGCCTGGAGACCGGGACCGGGGAGGAATAAGTACTTC	CAWRPGPGRNKYF
-	-	TRBV2	TRBJ2-2	TGTGCCAGCAGTGAATCTGGGGGAGCGAACACCGGGGAGCTGTTTTTT	CASSESGGANTGELFF
TRBD2	-	TRBV6-1	TRBJ2-2	TGTGCCAGCGACGGAGCGGGAGTGGTCGGGGAGCTGTTTTTT	CASDGAGVVGELFF
-	-	TRBV4-2	TRBJ2-5	TGTGCCAGCAGCCAAGGCGCGAGGGAGGAAGAGACCCAGTACTTC	CASSQGAREEETQYF
-	-	TRBV19	TRBJ1-2	TGTGCCAGTAGTATCGGAGGGGATGGCTACACCTTC	CASSIGGDGYTF
TRBD2	-	TRBV19	TRBJ2-1	TGTGCCAGTAGTATGACTAGCGGGAGGGCCGAGGCGCAGTTCTTC	CASSMTSGRAEAQFF
TRBD1	many	TRBV5-1	TRBJ1-4	TGCGCCAGCAGCGAAGGGACAGGGGCAGGGGAAAAACTGTTTTTT	CASSEGTGAGEKLFF
-	-	TRBV19	TRBJ2-1	TGTGCCAGTAGTATATGGGGCAGCCTCAACAATGAGCAGTTCTTC	CASSIWGSLNNEQFF
TRBD1	many	TRBV3-1	TRBJ1-1	TGTGCCAGCAGCGGGGGACAGGGGCTAGTCGGCACTGAAGCTTTCTTT	CASSGGQGLVGTEAFF
-	many	TRBV20-1	TRBJ1-5	TGCAGTGCTAGAGGAGCACAGGCCAATCAGCCCCAGCATTTT	CSARGAQANQPQHF
-	many	TRBV5-1	TRBJ1-1	TGCGCCAGCAGCTTGGGGTCCTACACTGAAGCTTTCTTT	CASSLGSYTEAFF
TRBD2	many	TRBV6-5	TRBJ2-2	TGTGCCAGCAGCGACGGCGGGAGGAACTCCGGGGAGCTGTTTTTT	CASSDGGRNSGELFF
TRBD2	many	TRBV6-1	TRBJ2-3	TGTGCCAGCAGTGGGGGGACTAGCGGGAGAAAGAGCACAGATACGCAGTATTTT	CASSGGTSGRKSTDTQYF
TRBD1	many	TRBV5-1	TRBJ1-3	TGCGCCAGCAGCCCCGGACAGGCTAGCTCTGGAAACACCATATATTTT	CASSPGQASSGNTIYF
-	many	TRBV4-1	TRBJ2-5	TGCGCCAGCAGCGACGAAGTACAAGAGACCCAGTACTTC	CASSDEVQETQYF
TRBD1	many	TRBV7-8	TRBJ2-2	TGTGCCAGCAGCGTGAGGGACAGCAACACCGGGGAGCTGTTTTTT	CASSVRDSNTGELFF
TRBD1	-	TRBV2	TRBJ2-7	TGTGCCAGCAGGACCCGGGACAGCGGATACGAGCAGTACTTC	CASRTRDSGYEQYF
-	many	TRBV27	TRBJ2-1	TGTGCCAGCAGTTTATCCCCATTGGTGGAGCAGTTCTTC	CASSLSPLVEQFF
TRBD1	few	TRBV3-1	TRBJ2-5	TGTGCCAGCAGCCAAGATTCAGGGGGCCAAGAGACCCAGTACTTC	CASSQDSGGQETQYF
-	many	TRBV11-2	TRBJ1-1	TGTGCCAGCAGCTTCAGGGGATGGAACACTGAAGCTTTCTTT	CASSFRGWNTEAFF
-	many	TRBV6-1	TRBJ2-7	TGTGCCAGCAGTGAATCCGCCGTTATCAGCTCCTACGAGCAGTACTTC	CASSESAVISSYEQYF
-	-	TRBV27	TRBJ2-3	TGTGCCAGCAGTTTCGGACAGCACACAGATACGCAGTATTTT	CASSFGQHTDTQYF
-	few	TRBV12-3/TRBV12-4	TRBJ2-1	TGTGCCAGCAGTTTAGGGGCCTCAGGGGGGACTAATGAGCAGTTCTTC	CASSLGASGGTNEQFF
-	many	TRBV28	TRBJ2-5	TGTGCCAGCAGTCCCGGGGCCCAAGAGACCCAGTACTTC	CASSPGAQETQYF
-	many	TRBV28	TRBJ1-4	TGTGCCAGCACAAATCAGGACAGCCCTAATGAAAAACTGTTTTTT	CASTNQDSPNEKLFF
-	many	TRBV20-1	TRBJ2-2	TGCAGTGCTAGAGGAGGGACACTAACCGGGGAGCTGTTTTTT	CSARGGTLTGELFF
TRBD1	many	TRBV20-1	TRBJ1-5	TGCAGTGCCCTAGACCCGGACAGGGGAAATCAGCCCCAGCATTTT	CSALDPDRGNQPQHF
-	many	TRBV12-3/TRBV12-4	TRBJ1-3	TGTGCCAGCAAGTACTCTGGAAACACCATATATTTT	CASKYSGNTIYF
-	many	TRBV18	TRBJ2-7	TGTGCCAGCTCACGGTTGGGTGATCCGAGCTCCTACGAGCAGTACTTC	CASSRLGDPSSYEQYF
-	few	TRBV6-1	TRBJ2-2	TGTGCCAGCAGAAACCACCGAAATGAGCTGTTTTTT	CASRNHRNELFF
-	few	TRBV10-2	TRBJ2-7	TGCGCCACCTCCCCAGGATGGGAGCAGTACTTC	CATSPGWEQYF
-	few	TRBV18	TRBJ2-5	TGTGCCAGCTCGCCGGTAGCTTCGGGGACCCAGTACTTC	CASSPVASGTQYF
-	-	TRBV5-1	TRBJ1-3	TGCGCCAGCAGCTTGGTTGGGGACTCTGGAAACACCATATATTTT	CASSLVGDSGNTIYF
TRBD2	many	TRBV7-2	TRBJ2-1	TGTGCCAGCAGCCCGAGTGGTTGGACCCTAGCGGGGGGCGGCAATGAGCAGTTCTTC	CASSPSGWTLAGGGNEQFF
TRBD1	many	TRBV24-1	TRBJ1-2	TGTGCCACCAGCGCGGGACAGGGGTATGGCTACACCTTC	CATSAGQGYGYTF
-	many	TRBV6-1	TRBJ2-1	TGTGCCAGCAGCCGCGGGGAGAGCTCCTACAATGAGCAGTTCTTC	CASSRGESSYNEQFF
TRBD2	many	TRBV19	TRBJ2-2	TGTGCCAGTAGTACTCGCCTAGCGGGGGGCGGCACCGGGGAGCTGTTTTTT	CASSTRLAGGGTGELFF
TRBD2	many	TRBV25-1	TRBJ2-7	TGTGCCAGCAGCCCCGGGATAGCGGGAGAATCGGGGCAGTACTTC	CASSPGIAGESGQYF
-	many	TRBV20-1	TRBJ2-7	TGCAGTGCTACGGACCCGCTCCCATCCTACGAGCAGTACTTC	CSATDPLPSYEQYF
-	-	TRBV11-2	TRBJ1-2	TGTGCCAGCAGCTTTAGTTCAGGGGAGGGTGGCTACACCTTC	CASSFSSGEGGYTF
TRBD1	many	TRBV6-1	TRBJ1-5	TGTGCCAGCAGAGAGGGACAGTATAGCAATCAGCCCCAGCATTTT	CASREGQYSNQPQHF
-	many	TRBV30	TRBJ1-2	TGTGCCTGGAGGGGATCAGCGAACATGAATTATGGCTACACCTTC	CAWRGSANMNYGYTF
-	many	TRBV7-9	TRBJ2-2	TGTGCCAGCAGACCCGTCCCCGGGACCGGGGAGCTGTTTTTT	CASRPVPGTGELFF